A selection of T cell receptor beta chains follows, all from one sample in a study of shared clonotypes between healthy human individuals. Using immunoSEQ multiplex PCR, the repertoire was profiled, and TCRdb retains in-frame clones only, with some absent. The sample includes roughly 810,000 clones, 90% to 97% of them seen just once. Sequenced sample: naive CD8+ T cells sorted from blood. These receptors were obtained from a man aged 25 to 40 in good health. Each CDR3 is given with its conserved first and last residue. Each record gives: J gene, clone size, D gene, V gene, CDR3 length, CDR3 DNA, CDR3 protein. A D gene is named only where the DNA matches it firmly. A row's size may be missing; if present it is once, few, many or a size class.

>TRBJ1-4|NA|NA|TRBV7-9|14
TGTGCCAGCAGCCCCCCGGACCGTAATGAAAAACTGTTTTTT
CASSPPDRNEKLFF
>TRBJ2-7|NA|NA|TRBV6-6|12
TGTGCCAGCACCCAGGATTTCTACGAGCAGTACTTC
CASTQDFYEQYF
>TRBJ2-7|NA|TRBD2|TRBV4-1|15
TGCGCCAGCAGCCAAGACACTAGCGGGAGGTACGAGCAGTACTTC
CASSQDTSGRYEQYF
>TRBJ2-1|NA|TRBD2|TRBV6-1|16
TGTGCCAGCAGTGAAGCGTTAGCGGGTTGGGGCAATGAGCAGTTCTTC
CASSEALAGWGNEQFF
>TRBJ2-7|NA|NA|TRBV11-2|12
TGTGCCAGCAGCCGTTCCTCCTACGAGCAGTACTTC
CASSRSSYEQYF
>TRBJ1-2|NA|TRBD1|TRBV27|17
TGTGCCAGCAGTTTTTCGACGGGGGACAGGGCGAGCTATGGCTACACCTTC
CASSFSTGDRASYGYTF
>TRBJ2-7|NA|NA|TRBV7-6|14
TGTGCCAGCAGCCCGAAGCCAGGGAGCTACGAGCAGTACTTC
CASSPKPGSYEQYF
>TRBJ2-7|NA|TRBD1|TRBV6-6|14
TGTGCCAGCAGTTACGGGGACAGAGCCTACGAGCAGTACTTC
CASSYGDRAYEQYF
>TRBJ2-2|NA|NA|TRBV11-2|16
TGTGCCAGCAGTTCTAGATCTAGCGAGGATAGCGGGGAGCTGTTTTTT
CASSSRSSEDSGELFF
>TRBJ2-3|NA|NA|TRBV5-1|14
TGCGCCAGCAGCTCGTTAGTCCCCACAGATACGCAGTATTTT
CASSSLVPTDTQYF
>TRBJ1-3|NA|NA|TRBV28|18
TGTGCCAGCACGGCGACGGGGGAGCGTGATGACTCTGGAAACACCATATATTTT
CASTATGERDDSGNTIYF
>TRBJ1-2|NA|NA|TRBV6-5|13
TGTGCCAGCAGTTACGTCAGCCTCGGTGGCTACACCTTC
CASSYVSLGGYTF
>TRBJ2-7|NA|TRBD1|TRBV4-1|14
TGCGCCAGCAGCCAAGAAACAGGGGGCCACGAGCAGTACTTC
CASSQETGGHEQYF
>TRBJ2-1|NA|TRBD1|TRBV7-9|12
TGTGCCAGCTCGACAGGGGACAATGAGCAGTTCTTC
CASSTGDNEQFF
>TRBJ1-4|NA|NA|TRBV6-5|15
TGTGCCAGCAGTTATTTCGACGGCCTGAATGAAAAACTGTTTTTT
CASSYFDGLNEKLFF
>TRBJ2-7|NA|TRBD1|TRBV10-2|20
TGCGCCAGCAGTGAGGGGGGACTTAAAATTGACAGGGGGGAACCCTACGAGCAGTACTTC
CASSEGGLKIDRGEPYEQYF
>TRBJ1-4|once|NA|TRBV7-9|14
TGTGCCAGCAGCCCGGACGTCGCGCCGAGAAACCTGTTTTTT
CASSPDVAPRNLFF
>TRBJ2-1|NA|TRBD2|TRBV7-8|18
TGTGCCAGCAGCTTAGGCGCCGGGACTAGCGGGACATACAATGAGCAGTTCTTC
CASSLGAGTSGTYNEQFF
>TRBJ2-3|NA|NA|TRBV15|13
TGTGCCACCAGCAGAGAGAGCACAGATACGCAGTATTTT
CATSRESTDTQYF
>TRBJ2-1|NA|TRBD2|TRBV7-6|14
TGTGCCAGCAGTCCGGGACTAGCGCACTATGAGCAGTTCTTC
CASSPGLAHYEQFF
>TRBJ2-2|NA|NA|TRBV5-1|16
TGCGCCAGCAGGTCATTGAGTTCAGCGAACACCGGGGAGCTGTTTTTT
CASRSLSSANTGELFF
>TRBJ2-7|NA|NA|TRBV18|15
TGTGCCAGCTCACCGGGGCCGGCAGAACTAGACGAGCAGTACTTC
CASSPGPAELDEQYF
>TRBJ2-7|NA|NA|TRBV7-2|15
TGTGCCAGCAGCGGGATGACTGGTAGCTCCTACGAGCAGTACTTC
CASSGMTGSSYEQYF
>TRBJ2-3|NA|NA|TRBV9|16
TGTGCCAGCAGCGTAGAGGGCAGAAGTAGCACAGATACGCAGTATTTT
CASSVEGRSSTDTQYF
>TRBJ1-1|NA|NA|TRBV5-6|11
TGTGCCAGCAGCTACGACACTGAAGCTTTCTTT
CASSYDTEAFF
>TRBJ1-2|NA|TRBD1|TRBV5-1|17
TGCGCCAGCAGCTTGGAAGTATGGGACAGCCTTGACTATGGCTACACCTTC
CASSLEVWDSLDYGYTF
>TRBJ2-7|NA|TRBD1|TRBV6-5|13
TGTGCCAGCAGGCCGGGACAGGGGGACGAGCAGTACTTC
CASRPGQGDEQYF
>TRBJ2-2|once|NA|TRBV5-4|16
TGTGCCAGCAGCCTGGGGACGGCTGCGAACACCGGGGAGCTGTTTTTT
CASSLGTAANTGELFF
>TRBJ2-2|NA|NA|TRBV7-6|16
TGTGCCAGCAGCTCACCATATAGACGGGACACCGGGGAGCTGTTTTTT
CASSSPYRRDTGELFF
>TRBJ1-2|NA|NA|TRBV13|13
TGTGCCAGCAGCCTACAGGGTGCCTATGGCTACACCTTC
CASSLQGAYGYTF
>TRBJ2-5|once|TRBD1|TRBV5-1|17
TGCGCCAGCAGCTTGGTGAGGGACAGGGTTTATCAAGAGACCCAGTACTTC
CASSLVRDRVYQETQYF
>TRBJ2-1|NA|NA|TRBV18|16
TGTGCCAGCTCACCGACTGGAGTCGGTCTTTACAATGAGCAGTTCTTC
CASSPTGVGLYNEQFF
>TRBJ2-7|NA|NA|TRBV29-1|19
TGCAGCGTTCATTACCCAGGGACCCTCGGCCGTTCGGGGCTTTACGAGCAGTACTTC
CSVHYPGTLGRSGLYEQYF
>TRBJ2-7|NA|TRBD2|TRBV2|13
TGTGCCAGCAGGGGGGAGGGCCCCGGCGAGCAGTACTTC
CASRGEGPGEQYF
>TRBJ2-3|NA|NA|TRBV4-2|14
TGTGCCAGCAGCCAAGGGGGCGTGACAGATACGCAGTATTTT
CASSQGGVTDTQYF
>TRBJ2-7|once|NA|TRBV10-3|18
TGTGCCATCAGTGAGTCGGTTTCGGAGGGAGTCTTCCTCTACGAGCAGTACTTC
CAISESVSEGVFLYEQYF
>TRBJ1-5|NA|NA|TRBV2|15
TGTGCCAGCAGTGACAGGGCTCATAGCAATCAGCCCCAGCATTTT
CASSDRAHSNQPQHF
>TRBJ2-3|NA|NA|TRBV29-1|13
TGCAGCGTTGTCAGGGAGGGCACAGATACGCAGTATTTT
CSVVREGTDTQYF
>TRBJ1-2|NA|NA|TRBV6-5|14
TGTGCCAGCAGTCTCACAGTCTATGGGGGGGGCTACACCTTC
CASSLTVYGGGYTF
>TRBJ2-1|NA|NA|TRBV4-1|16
TGCGCCAGCAGCCAAGATCACGGGATCTCCTACAATGAGCAGTTCTTC
CASSQDHGISYNEQFF
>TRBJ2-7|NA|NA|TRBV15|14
TGTGCCACCAGCACCGACAGTTCCTACTACGAGCAGTACTTC
CATSTDSSYYEQYF
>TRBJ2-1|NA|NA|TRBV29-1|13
TGCAGCGTTGAAGGGTATTCGTACAATGAGCAGTTCTTC
CSVEGYSYNEQFF
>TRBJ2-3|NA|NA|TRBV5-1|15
TGCGCCAGCAGCTTGGCCTCCCATCGCACAGATACGCAGTATTTT
CASSLASHRTDTQYF
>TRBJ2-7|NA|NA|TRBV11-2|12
TGTGCCAGCAGCTTAGGAGGGATCGAGCAGTACTTC
CASSLGGIEQYF
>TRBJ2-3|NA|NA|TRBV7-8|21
TGTGCCAGCAGCACCTTTTCCATTAGCGGAGCAAGAGGGGACCCCACAGATACGCAGTATTTT
CASSTFSISGARGDPTDTQYF
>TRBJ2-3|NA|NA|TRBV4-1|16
TGCGCCAGCAGCCAGTCGAATATGGGCTTCACAGATACGCAGTATTTT
CASSQSNMGFTDTQYF
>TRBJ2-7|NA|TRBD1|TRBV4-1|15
TGCGCCAGCAGCCCGGGACAGGGGGGAACCTACGAGCAGTACTTC
CASSPGQGGTYEQYF
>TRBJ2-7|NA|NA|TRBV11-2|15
TGTGCCAGCAGCCTATACAGACAGAGCTCCTACGAGCAGTACTTC
CASSLYRQSSYEQYF
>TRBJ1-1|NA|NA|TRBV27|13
TGTGCCAGCAGTTTATCCTTTAACACTGAAGCTTTCTTT
CASSLSFNTEAFF
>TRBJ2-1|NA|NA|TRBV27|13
TGTGCCAGCAGACAGGGCAGTAGTCATGAGCAGTTCTTC
CASRQGSSHEQFF